Many counts were recorded for the clone carrying this T cell receptor (beta chain). Its antigen is not known. TCRdb reprocessed the 5' RACE reads via MiXCR and lists one record per CDR3 protein. Of approximately 630,000 distinct CDR3 sequences in the sample, just over 7% were seen once. The data originate from a study of identical twins. General study points: In zero-insertion analyses, partial confounding could arise from invariant MAIT and iNKT cells.

Trimming took off 7 bases at V and 5 bases at J, with 6 bases between the two ends. This CDR3 contains 11 residues. This sample also belongs to another study, concerning yellow fever vaccine responses in identical twins.

The sequence was collected from a woman aged 18-29 years in good health. Sequencing was done on a sample of PBMCs. The J gene is TRBJ2-1, the V gene TRBV12-3 or TRBV12-4; no definite D call. CDR3 amino acids: CASILNNEQFF. The CDR3 nucleotides read TGTGCCAGCATCCTAAACAATGAGCAGTTCTTC.